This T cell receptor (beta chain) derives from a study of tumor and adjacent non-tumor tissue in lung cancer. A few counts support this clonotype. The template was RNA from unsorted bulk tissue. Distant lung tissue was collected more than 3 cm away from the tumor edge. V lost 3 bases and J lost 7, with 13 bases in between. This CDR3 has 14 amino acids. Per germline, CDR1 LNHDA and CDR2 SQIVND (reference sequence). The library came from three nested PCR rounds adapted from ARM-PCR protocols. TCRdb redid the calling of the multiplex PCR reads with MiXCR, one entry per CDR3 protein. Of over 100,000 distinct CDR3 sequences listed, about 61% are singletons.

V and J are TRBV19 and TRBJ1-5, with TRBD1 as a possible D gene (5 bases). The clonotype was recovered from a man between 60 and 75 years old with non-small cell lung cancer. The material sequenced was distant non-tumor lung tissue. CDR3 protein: CASSMGGGWQPQHF. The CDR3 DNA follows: TGTGCCAGTAGTATGGGGGGAGGGTGGCAGCCCCAGCATTTT.